Below, 4 T cell receptor beta chains from the same sample are listed, as sequenced in a study of blood T cell repertoires in COVID-19. Produced via immunoSEQ multiplex PCR; TCRdb's table is partial and in-frame only. Of about 390,000 clones in the sample, about 87% were seen once. The specimen sequenced was peripheral blood. These TCRs come from an older woman with COVID-19, enrolled during active disease.

Details on this clone: The sample carries other DNA sequences with the same CDR3. The chain links TRBV2 to TRBJ1-5; 8 bases line up with TRBD1. CDR3 length: 14 residues. The V gene end was trimmed by 6 bases and the J gene end by 4 bases; junction bases not matched to a gene: 5. CDR1 and CDR2 (germline): SNHLY, FYNNEI. For the CDR3, the DNA is TGTGCCAGCAGCGGCACAGGGGGTAATCAGCCCCAGCATTTT. Its protein is CASSGTGGNQPQHF.

The chain couples TRBV9 to TRBJ2-7; D possibly corresponds to TRBD1 (6 bases). Trimming took off 3 bases at V and 7 bases at J, with 17 bases between the two ends. CDR1 is SGDLS, CDR2 YYNGEE, per germline. The CDR3 has 14 amino acids. CDR3 protein: CASSAQAGVWEQYF. The CDR3 bases are TGTGCCAGCAGCGCCCAGGCAGGGGTCTGGGAGCAGTACTTC.

This sequence joins TRBV28 and TRBJ1-2; 8 bases align to TRBD1. V shed 11 bases and J 5 bases; nucleotides not matched to a gene: 7. The CDR3 sequence is 12 residues long. The germline V gene encodes CDR1 MDHEN and CDR2 SYDVKM. CDR3 protein: CAGQGADYGYTF. The CDR3 nucleotides read TGTGCCGGCCAGGGGGCCGATTATGGCTACACCTTC.

The V call is TRBV11-2, the J call TRBJ2-5, with 7 bases that match TRBD2. The CDR3 extends over 18 amino acids. V dropped 1 base and J dropped 5; count of bases not matched to a gene: 16. Germline values: CDR1 SGHAT, CDR2 FQNNGV. In DNA, the CDR3 is TGTGCCAGCAGCTTAGTCCGGCGCGGGGGAGGTCTCGGGGAGACCCAGTACTTC. This gives the protein CASSLVRRGGGLGETQYF. Looking up the rest from reference TRBV11-2 and TRBJ2-5 gives the full variable domain: EAGVAQSPRYKIIEKRQSVAFWCNPISGHATLYWYQQILGQGPKLLIQFQNNGVVDDSQLPKDRFSAERLKGVDSTLKIQPAKLEDSAVYLCASSLVRRGGGLGETQYFGPGTRLLVL.